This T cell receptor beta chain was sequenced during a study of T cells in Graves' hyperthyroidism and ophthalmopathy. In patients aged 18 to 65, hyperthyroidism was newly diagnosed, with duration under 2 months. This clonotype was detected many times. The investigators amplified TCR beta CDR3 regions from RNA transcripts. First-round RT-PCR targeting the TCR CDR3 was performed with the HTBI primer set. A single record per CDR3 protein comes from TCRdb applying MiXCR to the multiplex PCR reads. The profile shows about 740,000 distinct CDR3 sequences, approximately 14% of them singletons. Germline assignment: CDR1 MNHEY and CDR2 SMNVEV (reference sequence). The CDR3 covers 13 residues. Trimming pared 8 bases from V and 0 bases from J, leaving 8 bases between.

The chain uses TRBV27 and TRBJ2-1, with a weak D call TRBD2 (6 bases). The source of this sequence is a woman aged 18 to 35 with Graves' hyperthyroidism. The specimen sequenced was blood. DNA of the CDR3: TGTGCCAGCGCCGGGAGCTCCTACAATGAGCAGTTCTTC. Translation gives CASAGSSYNEQFF.